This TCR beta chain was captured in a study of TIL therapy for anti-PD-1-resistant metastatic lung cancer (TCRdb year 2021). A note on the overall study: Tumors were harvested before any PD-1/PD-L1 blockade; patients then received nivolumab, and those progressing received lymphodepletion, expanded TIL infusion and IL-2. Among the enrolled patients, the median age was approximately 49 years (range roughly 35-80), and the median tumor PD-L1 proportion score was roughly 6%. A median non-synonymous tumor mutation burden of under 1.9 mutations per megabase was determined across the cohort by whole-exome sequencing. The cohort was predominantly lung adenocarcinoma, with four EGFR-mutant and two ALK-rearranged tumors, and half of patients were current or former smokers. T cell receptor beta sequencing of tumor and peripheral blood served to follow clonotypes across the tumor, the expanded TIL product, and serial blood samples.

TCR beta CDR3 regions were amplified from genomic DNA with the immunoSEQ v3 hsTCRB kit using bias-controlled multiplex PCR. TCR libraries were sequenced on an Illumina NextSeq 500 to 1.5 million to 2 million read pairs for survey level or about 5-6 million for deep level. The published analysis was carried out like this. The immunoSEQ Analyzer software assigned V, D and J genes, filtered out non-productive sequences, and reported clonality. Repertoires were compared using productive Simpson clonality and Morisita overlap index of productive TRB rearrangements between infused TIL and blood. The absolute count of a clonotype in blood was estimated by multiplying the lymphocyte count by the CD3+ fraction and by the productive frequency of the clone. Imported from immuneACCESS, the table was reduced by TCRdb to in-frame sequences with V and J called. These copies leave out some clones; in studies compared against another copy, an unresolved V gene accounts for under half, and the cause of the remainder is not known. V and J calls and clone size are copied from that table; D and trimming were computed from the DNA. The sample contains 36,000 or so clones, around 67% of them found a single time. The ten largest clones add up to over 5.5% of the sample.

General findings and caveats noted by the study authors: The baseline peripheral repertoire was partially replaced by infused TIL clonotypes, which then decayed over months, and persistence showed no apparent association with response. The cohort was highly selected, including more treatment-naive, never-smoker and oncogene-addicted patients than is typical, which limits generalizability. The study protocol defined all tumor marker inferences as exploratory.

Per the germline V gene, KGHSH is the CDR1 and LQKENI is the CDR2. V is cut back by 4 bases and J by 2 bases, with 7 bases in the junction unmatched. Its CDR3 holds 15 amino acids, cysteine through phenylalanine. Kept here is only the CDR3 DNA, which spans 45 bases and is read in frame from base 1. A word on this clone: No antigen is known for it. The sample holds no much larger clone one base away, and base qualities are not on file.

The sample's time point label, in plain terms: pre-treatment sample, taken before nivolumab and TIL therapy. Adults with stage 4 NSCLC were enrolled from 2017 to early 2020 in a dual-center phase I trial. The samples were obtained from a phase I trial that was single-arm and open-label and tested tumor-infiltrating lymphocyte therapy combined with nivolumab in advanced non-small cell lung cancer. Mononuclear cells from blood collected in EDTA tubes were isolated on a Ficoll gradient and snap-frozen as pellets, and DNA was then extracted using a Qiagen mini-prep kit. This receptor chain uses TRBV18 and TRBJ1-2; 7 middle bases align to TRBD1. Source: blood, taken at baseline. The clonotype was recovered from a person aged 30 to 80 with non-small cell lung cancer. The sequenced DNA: TGTGCCAGCTCACTATGGACAGGTCACAACTATGGCTACACCTTC. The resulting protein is CASSLWTGHNYGYTF. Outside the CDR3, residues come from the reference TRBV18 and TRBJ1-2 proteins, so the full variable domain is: NAGVMQNPRHLVRRRGQEARLRCSPMKGHSHVYWYRQLPEEGLKFMVYLQKENIIDESGMPKERFSAEFPKEGPSILRIQQVVRGDSAAYFCASSLWTGHNYGYTFGSGTRLTVV.